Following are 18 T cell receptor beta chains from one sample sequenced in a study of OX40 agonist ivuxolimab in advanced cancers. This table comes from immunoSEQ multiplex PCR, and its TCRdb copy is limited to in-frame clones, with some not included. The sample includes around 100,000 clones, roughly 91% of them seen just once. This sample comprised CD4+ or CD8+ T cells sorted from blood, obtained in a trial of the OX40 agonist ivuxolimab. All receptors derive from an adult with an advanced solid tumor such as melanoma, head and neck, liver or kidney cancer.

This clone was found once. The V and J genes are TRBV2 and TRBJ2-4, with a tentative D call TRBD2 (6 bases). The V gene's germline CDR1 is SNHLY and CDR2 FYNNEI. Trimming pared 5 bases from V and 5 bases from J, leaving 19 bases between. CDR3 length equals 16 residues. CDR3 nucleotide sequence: TGTGCCAGCAGTTTTAGGGACTCCGGTTTTGAAAACATTCAGTACTTC. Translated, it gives CASSFRDSGFENIQYF.

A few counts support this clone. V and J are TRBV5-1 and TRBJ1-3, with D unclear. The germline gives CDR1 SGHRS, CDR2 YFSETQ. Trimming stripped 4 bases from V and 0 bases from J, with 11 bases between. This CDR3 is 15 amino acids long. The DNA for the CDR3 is TGCGCCAGCAGCCGAGGAGAGAACTCTGGAAACACCATATATTTT. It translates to CASSRGENSGNTIYF.

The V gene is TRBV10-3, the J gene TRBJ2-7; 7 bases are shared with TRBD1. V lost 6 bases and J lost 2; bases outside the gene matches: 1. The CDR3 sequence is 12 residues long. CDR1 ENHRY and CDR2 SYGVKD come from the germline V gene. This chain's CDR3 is CAIRGQTYEQYF. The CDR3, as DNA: TGTGCCATCAGGGGACAGACCTACGAGCAGTACTTC.

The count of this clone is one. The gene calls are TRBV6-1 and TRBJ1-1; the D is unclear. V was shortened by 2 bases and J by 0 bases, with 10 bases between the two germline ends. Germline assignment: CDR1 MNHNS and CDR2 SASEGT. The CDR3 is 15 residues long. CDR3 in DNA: TGTGCCAGCAGTGAACTCACAACCATGAACACTGAAGCTTTCTTT. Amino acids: CASSELTTMNTEAFF.

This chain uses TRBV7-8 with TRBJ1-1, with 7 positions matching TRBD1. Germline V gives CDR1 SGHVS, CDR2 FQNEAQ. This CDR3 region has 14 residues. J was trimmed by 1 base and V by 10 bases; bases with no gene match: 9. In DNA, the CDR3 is TGTGCCACCGCCCAGGGGACAGCGAACACTGAAGCTTTCTTT. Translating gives CATAQGTANTEAFF. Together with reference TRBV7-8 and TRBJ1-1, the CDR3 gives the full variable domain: GAGVSQSPRYKVAKRGQDVALRCDPISGHVSLFWYQQALGQGPEFLTYFQNEAQLDKSGLPSDRFFAERPEGSVSTLKIQRTQQEDSAVYLCATAQGTANTEAFFGQGTRLTVV.

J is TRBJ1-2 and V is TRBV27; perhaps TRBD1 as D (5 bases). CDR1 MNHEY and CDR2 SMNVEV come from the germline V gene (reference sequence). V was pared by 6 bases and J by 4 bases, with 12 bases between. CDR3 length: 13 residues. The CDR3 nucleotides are TGTGCCAGCAGCCCCGGGGCTGGCTATGGCTACACCTTC. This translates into CASSPGAGYGYTF.

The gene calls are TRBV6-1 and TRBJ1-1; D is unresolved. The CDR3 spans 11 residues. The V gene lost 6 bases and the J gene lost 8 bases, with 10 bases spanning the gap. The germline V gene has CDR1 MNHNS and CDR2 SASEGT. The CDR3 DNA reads TGTGCCAGCAGACAAAGAACCGAAGCTTTCTTT. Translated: CASRQRTEAFF.

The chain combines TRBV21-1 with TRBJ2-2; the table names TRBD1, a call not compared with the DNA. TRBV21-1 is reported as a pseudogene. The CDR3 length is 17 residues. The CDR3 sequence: CASSKKNPPQGTGELFF. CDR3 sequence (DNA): TGTGCCAGCAGCAAAAAAAACCCCCCCCAGGGAACCGGGGAGCTGTTTTTT.

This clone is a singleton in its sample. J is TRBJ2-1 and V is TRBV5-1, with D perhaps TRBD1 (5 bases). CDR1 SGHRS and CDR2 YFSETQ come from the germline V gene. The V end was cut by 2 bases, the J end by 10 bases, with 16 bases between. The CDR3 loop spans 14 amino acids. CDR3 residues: CASSFGATETEQFF. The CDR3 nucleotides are TGCGCCAGCAGCTTTGGGGCGACAGAAACGGAGCAGTTCTTC.

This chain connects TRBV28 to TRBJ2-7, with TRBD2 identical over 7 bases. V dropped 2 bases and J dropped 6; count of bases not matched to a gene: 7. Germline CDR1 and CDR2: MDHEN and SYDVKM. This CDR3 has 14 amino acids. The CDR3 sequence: CASSLRFRTSEQYF. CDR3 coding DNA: TGTGCCAGCAGTTTAAGGTTTAGGACTAGCGAGCAGTACTTC.

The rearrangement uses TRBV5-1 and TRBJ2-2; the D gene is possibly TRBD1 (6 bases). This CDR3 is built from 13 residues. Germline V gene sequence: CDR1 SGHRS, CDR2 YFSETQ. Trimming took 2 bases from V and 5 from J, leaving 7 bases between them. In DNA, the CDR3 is TGCGCCAGCAGCTTTGGACAGACCGGGGAGCTGTTTTTT. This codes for CASSFGQTGELFF.

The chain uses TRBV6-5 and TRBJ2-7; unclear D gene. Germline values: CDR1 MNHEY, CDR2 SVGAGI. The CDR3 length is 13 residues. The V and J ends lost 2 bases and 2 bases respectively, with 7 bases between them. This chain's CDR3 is CASSYDGAYEQYF. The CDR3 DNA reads TGTGCCAGCAGTTACGACGGCGCCTACGAGCAGTACTTC.

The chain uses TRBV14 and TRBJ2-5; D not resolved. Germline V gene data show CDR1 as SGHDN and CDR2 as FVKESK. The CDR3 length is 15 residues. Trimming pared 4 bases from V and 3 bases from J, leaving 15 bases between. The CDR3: CASSPIGATEETQYF. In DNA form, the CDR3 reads TGTGCCAGCAGCCCCATCGGAGCGACCGAAGAGACCCAGTACTTC.

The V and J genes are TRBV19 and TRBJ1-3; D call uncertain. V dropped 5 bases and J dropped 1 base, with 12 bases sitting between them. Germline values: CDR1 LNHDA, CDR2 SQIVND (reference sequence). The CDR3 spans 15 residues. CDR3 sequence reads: CASSPWGKSGNTIYF. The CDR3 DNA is TGTGCCAGTAGTCCGTGGGGTAAATCTGGAAACACCATATATTTT.

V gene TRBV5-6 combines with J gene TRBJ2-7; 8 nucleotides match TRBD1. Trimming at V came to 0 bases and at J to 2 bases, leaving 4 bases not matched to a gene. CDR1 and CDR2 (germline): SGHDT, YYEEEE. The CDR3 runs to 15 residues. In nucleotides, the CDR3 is TGTGCCAGCAGCTTGGGTTACAGGGGGGCCTACGAGCAGTACTTC. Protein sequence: CASSLGYRGAYEQYF.

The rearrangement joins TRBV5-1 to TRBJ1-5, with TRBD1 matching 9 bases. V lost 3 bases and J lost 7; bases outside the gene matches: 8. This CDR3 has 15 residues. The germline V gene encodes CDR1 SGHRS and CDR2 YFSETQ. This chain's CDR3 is CASSSTGGAEQPQHF. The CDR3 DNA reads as TGCGCCAGCAGCTCCACAGGGGGCGCGGAGCAGCCCCAGCATTTT.

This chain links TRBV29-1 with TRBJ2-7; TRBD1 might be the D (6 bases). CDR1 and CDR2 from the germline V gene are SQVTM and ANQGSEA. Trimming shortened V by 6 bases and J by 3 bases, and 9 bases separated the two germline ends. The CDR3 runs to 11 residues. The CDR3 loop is CSVAQGYEQYF. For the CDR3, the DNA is TGCAGCGTCGCACAGGGCTACGAGCAGTACTTC.

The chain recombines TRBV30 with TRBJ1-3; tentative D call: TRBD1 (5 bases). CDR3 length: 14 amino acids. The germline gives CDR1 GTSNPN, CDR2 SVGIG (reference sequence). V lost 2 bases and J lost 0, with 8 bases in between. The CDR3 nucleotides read TGTGCCTGGAGTCCGGGACTCTCTGGAAACACCATATATTTT. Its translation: CAWSPGLSGNTIYF.